The subject of this entry is one TCR beta chain. This specimen comes from a study of blood T cell repertoires in COVID-19. At the level of the study: COVID-19 samples from acute and convalescent phases originated in the United States, Italy and Spain. Sample material is recorded as cDNA or gDNA derived from T cells, B-cell-depleted T cells, or PBMCs.

Per the authors' pipeline: Using reference gene primer amplification, nucleated cell counts were estimated. The assay was immunoSEQ multiplex PCR, and TCRdb's table has in-frame clones only and misses some. For V, J and clone size, that table is used; D and trimming come from the DNA. The data contain roughly 50,000 clones, around four fifths of them seen just once; the ten biggest clones take up roughly 13%. The CDR3 covers 16 residues. Looked up from germline, CDR1 is SGHTA and CDR2 is FQGNSA. Trimming cost V 5 bases and J 2 bases, with 17 bases left between them. The J gene is TRBJ2-3, the V gene TRBV7-2; no definite D call. This receptor was identified in a human donor in a cohort sampled during active COVID-19. The sequencing input was peripheral blood. The CDR3 DNA reads TGTGCCAGCAGCCCCGATCGTCAGCGATTCACAGATACGCAGTATTTT. This gives the protein CASSPDRQRFTDTQYF.